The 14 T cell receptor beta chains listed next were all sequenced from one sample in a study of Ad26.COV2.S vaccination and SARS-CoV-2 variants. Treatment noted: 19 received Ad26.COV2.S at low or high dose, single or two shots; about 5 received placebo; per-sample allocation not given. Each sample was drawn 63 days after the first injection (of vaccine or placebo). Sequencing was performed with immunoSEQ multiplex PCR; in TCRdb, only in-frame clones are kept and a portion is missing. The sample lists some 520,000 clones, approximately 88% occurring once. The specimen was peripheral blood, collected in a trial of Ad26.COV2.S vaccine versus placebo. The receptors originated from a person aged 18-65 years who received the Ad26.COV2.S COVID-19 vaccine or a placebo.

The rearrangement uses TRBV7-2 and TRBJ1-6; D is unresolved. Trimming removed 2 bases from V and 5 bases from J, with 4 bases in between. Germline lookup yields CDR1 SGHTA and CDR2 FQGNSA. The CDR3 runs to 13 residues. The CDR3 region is CASSLLNNSPLHF. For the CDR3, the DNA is TGTGCCAGCAGCTTATTGAATAATTCACCCCTCCACTTT.

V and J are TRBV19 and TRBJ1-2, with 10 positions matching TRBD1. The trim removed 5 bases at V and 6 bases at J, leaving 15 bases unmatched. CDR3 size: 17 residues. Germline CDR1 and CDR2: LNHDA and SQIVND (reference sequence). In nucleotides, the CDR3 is TGTGCCAGTAGTGCGTCCGGACCGACAGGGGGCGTAAATGGCTACACCTTC. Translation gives CASSASGPTGGVNGYTF.

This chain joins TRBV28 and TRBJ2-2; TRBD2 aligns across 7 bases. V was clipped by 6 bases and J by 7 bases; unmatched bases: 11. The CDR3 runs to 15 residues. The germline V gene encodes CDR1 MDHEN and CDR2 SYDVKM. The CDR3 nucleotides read TGTGCCAGCAGACCGGGGGGTTGGACGGGCGGGGAGCTGTTTTTT. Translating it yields CASRPGGWTGGELFF.

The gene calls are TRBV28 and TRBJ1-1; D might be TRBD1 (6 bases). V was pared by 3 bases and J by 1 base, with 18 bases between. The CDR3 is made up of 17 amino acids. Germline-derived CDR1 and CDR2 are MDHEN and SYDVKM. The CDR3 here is CASSLERGGPRNTEAFF. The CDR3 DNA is TGTGCCAGCAGTTTGGAGCGCGGGGGGCCGAGGAACACTGAAGCTTTCTTT. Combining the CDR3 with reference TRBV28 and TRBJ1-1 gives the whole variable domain DVKVTQSSRYLVKRTGEKVFLECVQDMDHENMFWYRQDPGLGLRLIYFSYDVKMKEKGDIPEGYSVSREKKERFSLILESASTNQTSMYLCASSLERGGPRNTEAFFGQGTRLTVV.

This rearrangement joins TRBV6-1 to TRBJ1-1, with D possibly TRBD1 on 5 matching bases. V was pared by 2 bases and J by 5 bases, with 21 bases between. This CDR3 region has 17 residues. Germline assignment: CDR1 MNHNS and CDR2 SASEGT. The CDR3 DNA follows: TGTGCCAGCAGTGAAAATGGATTCGGGGCAGGGAGTACTGAAGCTTTCTTT. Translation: CASSENGFGAGSTEAFF.

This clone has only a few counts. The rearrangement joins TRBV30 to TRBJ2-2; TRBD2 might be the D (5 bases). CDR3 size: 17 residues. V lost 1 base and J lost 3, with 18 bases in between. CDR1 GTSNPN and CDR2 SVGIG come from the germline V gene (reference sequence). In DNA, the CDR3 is TGTGCCTGGAGTGGTCAAAGGACTTTCCTACACACCGGGGAGCTGTTTTTT. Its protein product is CAWSGQRTFLHTGELFF. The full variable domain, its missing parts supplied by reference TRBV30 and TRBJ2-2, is SQTIHQWPATLVQPVGSPLSLECTVEGTSNPNLYWYRQAAGRGLQLLFYSVGIGQISSEVPQNLSASRPQDRQFILSSKKLLLSDSGFYLCAWSGQRTFLHTGELFFGEGSRLTVL.

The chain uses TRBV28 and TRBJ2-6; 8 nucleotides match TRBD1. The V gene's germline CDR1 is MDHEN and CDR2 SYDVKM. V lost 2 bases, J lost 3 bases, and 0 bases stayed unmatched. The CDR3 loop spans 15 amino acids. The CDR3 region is CASSLDRGGANVLTF. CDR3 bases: TGTGCCAGCAGTTTAGACAGGGGTGGGGCCAACGTCCTGACTTTC.

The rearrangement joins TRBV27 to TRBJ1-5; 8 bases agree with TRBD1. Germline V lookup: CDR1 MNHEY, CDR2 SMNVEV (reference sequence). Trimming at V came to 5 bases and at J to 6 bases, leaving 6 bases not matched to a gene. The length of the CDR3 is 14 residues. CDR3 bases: TGTGCCAGCAGTCCACACCAGGGGGCTCAGCCCCAGCATTTT. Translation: CASSPHQGAQPQHF.

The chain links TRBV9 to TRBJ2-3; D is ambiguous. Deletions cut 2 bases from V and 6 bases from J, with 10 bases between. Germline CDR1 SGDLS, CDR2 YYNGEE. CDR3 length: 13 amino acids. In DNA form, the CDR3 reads TGTGCCAGCAGCGTCTTGGCGAGGGATACGCAGTATTTT. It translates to CASSVLARDTQYF.

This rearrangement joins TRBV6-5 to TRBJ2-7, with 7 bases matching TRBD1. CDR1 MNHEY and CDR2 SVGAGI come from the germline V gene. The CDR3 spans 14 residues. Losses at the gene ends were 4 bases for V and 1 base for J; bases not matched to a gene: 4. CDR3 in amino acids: CASSSGTESYEQYF. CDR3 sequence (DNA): TGTGCCAGCAGTTCTGGGACAGAATCCTACGAGCAGTACTTC.

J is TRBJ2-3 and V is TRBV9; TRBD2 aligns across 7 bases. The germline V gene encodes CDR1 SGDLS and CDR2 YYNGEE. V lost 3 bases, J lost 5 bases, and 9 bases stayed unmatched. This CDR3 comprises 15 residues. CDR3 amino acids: CASSELGRAGDTQYF. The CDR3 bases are TGTGCCAGCAGCGAACTAGGGAGGGCCGGAGATACGCAGTATTTT.

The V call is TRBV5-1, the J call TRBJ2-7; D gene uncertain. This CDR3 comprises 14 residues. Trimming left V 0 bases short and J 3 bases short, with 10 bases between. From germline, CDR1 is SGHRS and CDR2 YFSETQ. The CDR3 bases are TGCGCCAGCAGCTTGGGGCGGACGGACTACGAGCAGTACTTC. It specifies CASSLGRTDYEQYF.

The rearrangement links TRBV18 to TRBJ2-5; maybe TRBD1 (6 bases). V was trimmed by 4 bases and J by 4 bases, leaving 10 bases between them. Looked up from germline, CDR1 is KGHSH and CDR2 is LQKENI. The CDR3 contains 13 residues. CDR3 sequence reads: CASSQTGLETQYF. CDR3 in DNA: TGTGCCAGCTCACAAACAGGGTTAGAGACCCAGTACTTC.

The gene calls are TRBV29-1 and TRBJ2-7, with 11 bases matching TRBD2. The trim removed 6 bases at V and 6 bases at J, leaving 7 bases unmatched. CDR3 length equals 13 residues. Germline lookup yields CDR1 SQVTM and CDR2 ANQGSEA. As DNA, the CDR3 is TGCAGCGTCAGTAGCGGGAGGGCTCGCGAGCAGTACTTC. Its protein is CSVSSGRAREQYF.